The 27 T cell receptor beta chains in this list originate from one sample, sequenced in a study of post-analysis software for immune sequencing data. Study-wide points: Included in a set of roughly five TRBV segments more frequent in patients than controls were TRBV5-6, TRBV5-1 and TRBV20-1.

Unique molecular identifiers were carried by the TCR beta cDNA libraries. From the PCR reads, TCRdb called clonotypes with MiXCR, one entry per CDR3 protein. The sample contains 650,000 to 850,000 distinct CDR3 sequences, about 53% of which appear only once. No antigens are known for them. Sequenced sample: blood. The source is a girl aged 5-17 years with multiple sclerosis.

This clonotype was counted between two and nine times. For the CDR3, the DNA is TGTGCCAGCAGTTTATCCAGGGCTGAAGCTTTCTTT. Residues: CASSLSRAEAFF. V usage is TRBV12-3 or TRBV12-4 and J usage is TRBJ1-1; D may be TRBD1 (5 bases). This CDR3 is built from 12 residues. V lost 2 bases, J lost 6 bases, and 7 bases lay in between.

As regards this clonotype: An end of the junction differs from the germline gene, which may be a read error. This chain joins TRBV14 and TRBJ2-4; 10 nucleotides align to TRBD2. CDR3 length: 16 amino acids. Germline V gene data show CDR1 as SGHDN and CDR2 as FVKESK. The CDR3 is CANSLSGGSPGNIQYF. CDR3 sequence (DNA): TGTGCCAACAGCCTTAGCGGGGGGTCGCCAGGAAACATTCAGTACTTC.

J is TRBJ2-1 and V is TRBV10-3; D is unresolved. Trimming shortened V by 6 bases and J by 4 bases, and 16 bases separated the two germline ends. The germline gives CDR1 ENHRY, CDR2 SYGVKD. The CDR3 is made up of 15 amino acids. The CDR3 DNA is TGTGCCATCAGCCCGGGTAGGGTTCCTTACAATGAGCAGTTCTTC. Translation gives CAISPGRVPYNEQFF.

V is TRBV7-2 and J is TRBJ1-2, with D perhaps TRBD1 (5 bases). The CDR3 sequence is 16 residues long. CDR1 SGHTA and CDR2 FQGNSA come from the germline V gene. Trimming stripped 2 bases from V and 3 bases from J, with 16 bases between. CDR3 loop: CASSLTPSLGHYGYTF. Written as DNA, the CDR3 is TGTGCCAGCAGCTTAACCCCAAGTCTGGGACACTATGGCTACACCTTC. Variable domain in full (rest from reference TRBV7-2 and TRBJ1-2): GAGVSQSPSNKVTEKGKDVELRCDPISGHTALYWYRQSLGQGLEFLIYFQGNSAPDKSGLPSDRFSAERTGGSVSTLTIQRTQQEDSAVYLCASSLTPSLGHYGYTFGSGTRLTVV.

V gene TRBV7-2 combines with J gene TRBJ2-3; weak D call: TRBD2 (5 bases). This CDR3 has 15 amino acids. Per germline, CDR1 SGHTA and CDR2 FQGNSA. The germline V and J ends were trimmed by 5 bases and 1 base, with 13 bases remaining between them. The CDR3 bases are TGTGCCAGCAGCCCCGAGGGTAGCGGCACAGATACGCAGTATTTT. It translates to CASSPEGSGTDTQYF.

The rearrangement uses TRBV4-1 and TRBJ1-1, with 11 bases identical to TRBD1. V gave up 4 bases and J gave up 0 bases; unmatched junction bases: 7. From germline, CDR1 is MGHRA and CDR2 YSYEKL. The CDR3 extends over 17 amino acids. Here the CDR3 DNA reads TGCGCCAGCAGCCCTGGACAGGGGGCATGGTTGAACACTGAAGCTTTCTTT. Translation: CASSPGQGAWLNTEAFF.

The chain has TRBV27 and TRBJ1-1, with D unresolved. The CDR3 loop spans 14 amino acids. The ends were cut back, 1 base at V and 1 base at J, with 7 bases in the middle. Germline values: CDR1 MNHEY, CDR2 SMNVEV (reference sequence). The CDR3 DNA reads TGTGCCAGCAGTTTATTCGGCAAGAACACTGAAGCTTTCTTT. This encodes CASSLFGKNTEAFF.

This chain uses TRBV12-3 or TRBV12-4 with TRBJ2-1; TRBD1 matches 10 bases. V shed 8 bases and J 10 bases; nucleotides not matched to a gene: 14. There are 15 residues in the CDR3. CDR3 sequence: CASGQPGTGVREQFF. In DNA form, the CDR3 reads TGTGCCAGCGGCCAGCCCGGGACAGGGGTCCGGGAGCAGTTCTTC.

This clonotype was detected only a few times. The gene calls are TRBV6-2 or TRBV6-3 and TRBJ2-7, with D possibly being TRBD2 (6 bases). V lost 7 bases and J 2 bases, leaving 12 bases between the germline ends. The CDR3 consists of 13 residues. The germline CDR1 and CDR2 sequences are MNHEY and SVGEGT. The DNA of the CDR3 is TGTGCCAGCACCAAAGGAGGGACCTACGAGCAGTACTTC. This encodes CASTKGGTYEQYF.

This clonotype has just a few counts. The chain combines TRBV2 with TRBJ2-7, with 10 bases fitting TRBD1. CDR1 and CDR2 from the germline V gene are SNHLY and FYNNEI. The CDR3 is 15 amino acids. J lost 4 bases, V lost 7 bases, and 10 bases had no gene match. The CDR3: CASTKPGQGRYEQYF. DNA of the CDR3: TGTGCCAGCACTAAACCGGGACAGGGGCGATACGAGCAGTACTTC. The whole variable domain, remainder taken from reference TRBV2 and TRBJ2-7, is EPEVTQTPSHQVTQMGQEVILRCVPISNHLYFYWYRQILGQKVEFLVSFYNNEISEKSEIFDDQFSVERPDGSNFTLKIRSTKLEDSAMYFCASTKPGQGRYEQYFGPGTRLTVT.

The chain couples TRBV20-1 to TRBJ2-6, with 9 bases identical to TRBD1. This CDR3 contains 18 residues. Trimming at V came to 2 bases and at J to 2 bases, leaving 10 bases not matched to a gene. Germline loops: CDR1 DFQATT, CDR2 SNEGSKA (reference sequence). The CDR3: CSARTPGQGKAGANVLTF. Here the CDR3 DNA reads TGCAGTGCTAGAACTCCGGGACAGGGAAAAGCTGGGGCCAACGTCCTGACTTTC.

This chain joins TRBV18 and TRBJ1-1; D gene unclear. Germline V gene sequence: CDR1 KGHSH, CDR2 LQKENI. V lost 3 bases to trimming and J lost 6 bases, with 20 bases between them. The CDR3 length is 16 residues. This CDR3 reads CASSPNLRDEHSEAFF. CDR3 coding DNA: TGTGCCAGCTCACCTAATTTACGGGATGAACACTCTGAAGCTTTCTTT.

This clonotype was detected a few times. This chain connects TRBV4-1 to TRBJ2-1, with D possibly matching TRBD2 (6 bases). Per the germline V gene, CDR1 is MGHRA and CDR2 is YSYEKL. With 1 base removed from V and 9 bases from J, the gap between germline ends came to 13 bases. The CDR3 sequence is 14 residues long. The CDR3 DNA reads TGCGCCAGCAGCCAAGCAGGACTAACAATTGAGCAGTTCTTC. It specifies CASSQAGLTIEQFF.

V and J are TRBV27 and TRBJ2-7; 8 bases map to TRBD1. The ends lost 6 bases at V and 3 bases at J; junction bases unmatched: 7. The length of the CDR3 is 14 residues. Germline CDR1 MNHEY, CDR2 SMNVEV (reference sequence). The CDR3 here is CASRGTGRGYEQYF. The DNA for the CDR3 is TGTGCCAGCAGAGGGACAGGTAGGGGCTACGAGCAGTACTTC.

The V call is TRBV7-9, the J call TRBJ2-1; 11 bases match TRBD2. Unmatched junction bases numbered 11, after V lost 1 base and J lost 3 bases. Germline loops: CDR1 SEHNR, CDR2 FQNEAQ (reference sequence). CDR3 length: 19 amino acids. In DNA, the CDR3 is TGTGCCAGCAGCTTAGTCCTGCTAGCGGGGGGCCAATTCTACAATGAGCAGTTCTTC. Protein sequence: CASSLVLLAGGQFYNEQFF.

The DNA of the CDR3 is TGCAGCGTGGTAAGGGACAGCGCGAACTATGGCTACACCTTC. Its protein product is CSVVRDSANYGYTF. V gene TRBV29-1 combines with J gene TRBJ1-2, with 7 bases lining up with TRBD1. CDR3 length equals 14 residues. Germline values: CDR1 SQVTM, CDR2 ANQGSEA. V trimming: 6 bases; J trimming: 2 bases; junction bases outside the gene matches: 9.

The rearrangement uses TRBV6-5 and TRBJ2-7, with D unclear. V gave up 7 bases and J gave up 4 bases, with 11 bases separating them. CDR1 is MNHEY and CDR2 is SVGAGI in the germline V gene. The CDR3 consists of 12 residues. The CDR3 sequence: CASNSTAYEQYF. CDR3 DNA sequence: TGTGCCAGCAATTCAACAGCTTACGAGCAGTACTTC.

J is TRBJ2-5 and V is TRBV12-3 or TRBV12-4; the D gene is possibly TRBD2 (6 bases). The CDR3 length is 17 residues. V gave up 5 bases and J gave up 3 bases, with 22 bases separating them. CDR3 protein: CASSDGVAGRPEETQYF. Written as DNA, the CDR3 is TGTGCCAGCAGTGATGGGGTGGCGGGAAGACCCGAAGAGACCCAGTACTTC.

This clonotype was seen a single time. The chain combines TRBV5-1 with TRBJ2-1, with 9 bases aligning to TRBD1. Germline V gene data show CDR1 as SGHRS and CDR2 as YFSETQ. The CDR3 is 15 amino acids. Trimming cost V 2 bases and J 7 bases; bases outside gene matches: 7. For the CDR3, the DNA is TGCGCCAGCAGCTTCACAGGGGGCGAGTGGAATGAGCAGTTCTTC. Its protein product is CASSFTGGEWNEQFF.

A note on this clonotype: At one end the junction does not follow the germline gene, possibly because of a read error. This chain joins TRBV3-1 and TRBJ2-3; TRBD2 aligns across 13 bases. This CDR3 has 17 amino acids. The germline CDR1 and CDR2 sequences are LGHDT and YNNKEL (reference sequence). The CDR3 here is CASSHGTSGVEQDTRYF. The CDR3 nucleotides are TGTGCCAGCAGCCACGGGACTAGCGGGGTTGAGCAAGATACGCGGTATTTT.

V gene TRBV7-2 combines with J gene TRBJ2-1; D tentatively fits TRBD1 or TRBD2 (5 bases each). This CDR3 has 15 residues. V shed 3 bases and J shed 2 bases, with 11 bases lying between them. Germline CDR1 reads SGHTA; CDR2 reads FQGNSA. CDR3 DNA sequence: TGTGCCAGCAGCTTTCTAGAGGGGCCCTACAATGAGCAGTTCTTC. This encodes CASSFLEGPYNEQFF.

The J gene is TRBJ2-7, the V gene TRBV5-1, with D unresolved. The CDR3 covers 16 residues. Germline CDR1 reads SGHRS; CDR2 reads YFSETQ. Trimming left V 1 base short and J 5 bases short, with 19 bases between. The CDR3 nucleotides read TGCGCCAGCAGCTTGTTTAGGACGTCGGGCGCCCACGAGCAGTACTTC. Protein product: CASSLFRTSGAHEQYF.

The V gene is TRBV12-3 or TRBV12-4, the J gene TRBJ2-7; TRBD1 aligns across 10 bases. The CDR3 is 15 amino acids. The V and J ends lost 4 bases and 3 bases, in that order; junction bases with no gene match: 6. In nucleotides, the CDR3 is TGTGCCAGCAGTTCACGGGACAGGGGCGGCTACGAGCAGTACTTC. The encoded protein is CASSSRDRGGYEQYF.

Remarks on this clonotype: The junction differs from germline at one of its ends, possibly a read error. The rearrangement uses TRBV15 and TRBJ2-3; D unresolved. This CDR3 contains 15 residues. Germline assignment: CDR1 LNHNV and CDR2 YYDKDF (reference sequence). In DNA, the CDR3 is TGTGCCACCAGCACCGCGGCGGTTAGCACAGATGCGCAGTATTTT. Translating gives CATSTAAVSTDAQYF.

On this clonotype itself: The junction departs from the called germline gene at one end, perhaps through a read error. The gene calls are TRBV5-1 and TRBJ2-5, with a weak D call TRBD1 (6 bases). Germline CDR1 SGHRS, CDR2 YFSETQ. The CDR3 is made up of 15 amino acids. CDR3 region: CASSSWPGEQETQYF. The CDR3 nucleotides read TGCGCCAGTAGCTCTTGGCCAGGGGAGCAGGAGACCCAGTACTTC.

This CDR3 is CSAPIPGVSNQPQHF. DNA of the CDR3: TGCAGTGCTCCCATCCCGGGAGTCAGCAATCAGCCCCAGCATTTT. This rearrangement joins TRBV20-1 to TRBJ1-5; no definite D call. CDR3 length: 15 amino acids. V was clipped by 5 bases and J by 1 base, with 15 bases between them. The germline V gene encodes CDR1 DFQATT and CDR2 SNEGSKA (reference sequence).

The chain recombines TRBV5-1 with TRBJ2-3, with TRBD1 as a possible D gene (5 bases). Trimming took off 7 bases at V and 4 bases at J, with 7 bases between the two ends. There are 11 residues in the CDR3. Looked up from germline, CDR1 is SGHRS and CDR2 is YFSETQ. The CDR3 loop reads CASGAADTQYF. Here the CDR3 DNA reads TGCGCCAGCGGGGCGGCAGATACGCAGTATTTT.